This T cell receptor (beta chain) was obtained from a study of shared clonotypes between healthy human individuals. Study-wide results and caveats: Generally, estimated richness proved larger in naive subsets than it did in memory subsets.

A word on this clone: As yet, its antigen is unknown.

Assay: immunoSEQ multiplex PCR; the TCRdb copy retains only in-frame clones and omits some. The repertoire consists of about 2.4 million clones, with roughly 92% occurring once and the leading ten covering roughly 0.13%. Trimming cost V 0 bases and J 5 bases; bases outside gene matches: 13. The CDR3 is made up of 17 amino acids. CDR1 SGHRS and CDR2 YFSETQ come from the germline V gene. Sequenced: naive CD4+ T cells sorted from blood. Subset specified: CD45RA+ positively selected. This TCR was recovered from a man younger than 30 in good health. The rearrangement uses TRBV5-1 and TRBJ2-7; 8 bases map to TRBD1. The CDR3 is CASSLAPSAGGFNEQYF. CDR3 nucleotide sequence: TGCGCCAGCAGCTTGGCCCCGTCGGCAGGGGGCTTCAACGAGCAGTACTTC.